Listed below are T cell receptor beta chains from one sample, sequenced in a study of T cells in Graves' hyperthyroidism and ophthalmopathy. TCRdb re-derived calls from the multiplex PCR reads in MiXCR, one entry per CDR3 protein. This table has roughly 180,000 distinct CDR3 sequences, roughly 9.4% appearing once. The sequenced sample was blood. The source of these receptors is a young woman with Graves' hyperthyroidism that later progressed to Graves' ophthalmopathy. CDR3s include the opening cysteine and the closing phenylalanine or tryptophan. A D gene is named only where the DNA matches it firmly. Size values are once, few and many counts, or a class for expanded clones, and some rows have none.

length: 14
V: TRBV2
D: -
J: TRBJ1-1
size: many
CDR3: CASSDRTANTEAFF
DNA: TGTGCCAGCAGTGATCGGACAGCGAACACTGAAGCTTTCTTT

length: 14
V: TRBV19
D: TRBD1
J: TRBJ2-1
size: many
CDR3: CASSLRDRYNEQFF
DNA: TGTGCCAGTAGTCTCCGGGACAGGTACAATGAGCAGTTCTTC

length: 14
V: TRBV7-9
D: -
J: TRBJ1-2
size: many
CDR3: CASSLGVSNYGYTF
DNA: TGTGCCAGCAGCTTAGGGGTCTCTAACTATGGCTACACCTTC

length: 16
V: TRBV7-8
D: TRBD2
J: TRBJ2-4
size: many
CDR3: CASSLEVGGWRNIQYF
DNA: TGTGCCAGCAGCTTAGAGGTGGGGGGGTGGAGGAACATTCAGTACTTC

length: 13
V: TRBV7-9
D: -
J: TRBJ1-4
size: many
CDR3: CASSFGSLEKLFF
DNA: TGTGCCAGCAGCTTTGGCAGCCTAGAAAAACTGTTTTTT

length: 14
V: TRBV9
D: -
J: TRBJ2-1
size: few
CDR3: CASSVAGIYNEQFF
DNA: TGTGCCAGCAGCGTAGCTGGCATCTACAATGAGCAGTTCTTC

length: 14
V: TRBV12-3/TRBV12-4
D: TRBD1
J: TRBJ2-7
size: many
CDR3: CASSPTGAVYEQYF
DNA: TGTGCCAGCAGTCCGACAGGGGCCGTCTACGAGCAGTACTTC

length: 15
V: TRBV9
D: TRBD2
J: TRBJ2-7
size: few
CDR3: CASSFRLAGVDEQYF
DNA: TGTGCCAGCAGCTTCCGACTAGCGGGAGTGGACGAGCAGTACTTC

length: 15
V: TRBV30
D: TRBD1
J: TRBJ2-1
size: many
CDR3: CAWSTGQGTSNEQFF
DNA: TGTGCCTGGAGTACCGGACAGGGTACCAGCAATGAGCAGTTCTTC

length: 15
V: TRBV9
D: TRBD2
J: TRBJ2-7
size: few
CDR3: CASSVGGRALHEQYF
DNA: TGTGCCAGCAGCGTAGGTGGGAGGGCCCTCCACGAGCAGTACTTC

length: 13
V: TRBV28
D: -
J: TRBJ1-4
size: many
CDR3: CASSPGQPEKLFF
DNA: TGTGCCAGCAGTCCCGGACAGCCTGAAAAACTGTTTTTT

length: 13
V: TRBV19
D: -
J: TRBJ2-7
size: -
CDR3: CASSPPLAIEQYF
DNA: TGTGCCAGTAGTCCACCACTAGCTATCGAGCAGTACTTC

length: 14
V: TRBV12-3/TRBV12-4
D: -
J: TRBJ1-1
size: many
CDR3: CASSPGGLNTEAFF
DNA: TGTGCCAGCAGCCCTGGGGGCCTGAACACTGAAGCTTTCTTT

length: 14
V: TRBV20-1
D: -
J: TRBJ2-3
size: many
CDR3: CSARTGRETDTQYF
DNA: TGCAGTGCTAGAACAGGGAGGGAGACAGATACGCAGTATTTT

length: 12
V: TRBV30
D: -
J: TRBJ1-2
size: many
CDR3: CAWSSSPYGYTF
DNA: TGTGCCTGGAGTTCTAGCCCCTATGGCTACACCTTC

length: 14
V: TRBV2
D: -
J: TRBJ2-3
size: many
CDR3: CASILAAGTDTQYF
DNA: TGTGCCAGCATACTAGCAGCGGGCACAGATACGCAGTATTTT

length: 13
V: TRBV29-1
D: TRBD1
J: TRBJ2-5
size: -
CDR3: CSVAGTGGETQYF
DNA: TGCAGCGTTGCCGGGACAGGGGGGGAGACCCAGTACTTC

length: 14
V: TRBV5-6
D: -
J: TRBJ1-1
size: few
CDR3: CASSLGFGAAEAFF
DNA: TGTGCCAGCAGCTTGGGCTTCGGGGCGGCTGAAGCTTTCTTT

length: 18
V: TRBV4-1
D: -
J: TRBJ2-5
size: few
CDR3: CASSPRGLLGELQETQYF
DNA: TGCGCCAGCAGCCCGCGGGGTTTACTGGGGGAGTTACAAGAGACCCAGTACTTC

length: 11
V: TRBV28
D: -
J: TRBJ1-1
size: many
CDR3: CASRIGSEAFF
DNA: TGTGCCAGCAGAATCGGGTCTGAAGCTTTCTTT

length: 17
V: TRBV2
D: -
J: TRBJ2-1
size: many
CDR3: CASSESRQSLMYNEQFF
DNA: TGTGCCAGCAGTGAATCCCGGCAGAGCTTGATGTACAATGAGCAGTTCTTC

length: 14
V: TRBV11-2
D: TRBD1
J: TRBJ2-7
size: many
CDR3: CASSRDRGPYEQYF
DNA: TGTGCCAGCAGCCGGGACAGGGGGCCCTACGAGCAGTACTTC

length: 17
V: TRBV20-1
D: TRBD2
J: TRBJ2-3
size: many
CDR3: CSAREISGGLPTDTQYF
DNA: TGCAGTGCTAGAGAGATTAGCGGGGGGCTACCCACAGATACGCAGTATTTT

length: 14
V: TRBV6-2/TRBV6-3
D: -
J: TRBJ1-1
size: many
CDR3: CASSYRGAWTEAFF
DNA: TGTGCCAGCAGTTACCGGGGGGCATGGACTGAAGCTTTCTTT

length: 18
V: TRBV11-2
D: -
J: TRBJ2-3
size: many
CDR3: CASSPRGVRQVATDTQYF
DNA: TGTGCCAGCAGCCCACGAGGAGTCAGACAGGTGGCGACAGATACGCAGTATTTT

length: 14
V: TRBV20-1
D: -
J: TRBJ2-5
size: many
CDR3: CSARTGVAPETQYF
DNA: TGCAGTGCTAGGACGGGGGTGGCTCCTGAGACCCAGTACTTC

length: 17
V: TRBV27
D: TRBD1
J: TRBJ1-4
size: many
CDR3: CASSLSTWTGEIEKLFF
DNA: TGTGCCAGCAGTTTATCTACCTGGACAGGGGAAATCGAAAAACTGTTTTTT

length: 14
V: TRBV9
D: TRBD1
J: TRBJ1-2
size: many
CDR3: CASSAHRGDYGYTF
DNA: TGTGCCAGCAGCGCCCACAGGGGAGACTATGGCTACACCTTC

length: 15
V: TRBV28
D: -
J: TRBJ1-6
size: many
CDR3: CASSPEEGNNSPLHF
DNA: TGTGCCAGCAGTCCGGAGGAAGGGAATAATTCACCCCTCCACTTT

length: 15
V: TRBV7-3
D: -
J: TRBJ2-5
size: many
CDR3: CASSLTDGDAETQYF
DNA: TGTGCCAGCAGCTTAACGGACGGGGATGCAGAGACCCAGTACTTC

length: 13
V: TRBV7-8
D: TRBD1
J: TRBJ1-2
size: many
CDR3: CASSLRQGHGYTF
DNA: TGTGCCAGCAGCCTCCGACAGGGACATGGCTACACCTTC

length: 20
V: TRBV20-1
D: -
J: TRBJ2-3
size: many
CDR3: CSARDRLAGHRPQSTDTQYF
DNA: TGCAGTGCTAGAGATCGGTTGGCGGGACACCGTCCCCAGTCCACAGATACGCAGTATTTT

length: 16
V: TRBV20-1
D: TRBD2
J: TRBJ2-3
size: -
CDR3: CSAQTPAGGGTDTQYF
DNA: TGCAGTGCCCAAACCCCAGCGGGGGGAGGCACAGATACGCAGTATTTT

length: 15
V: TRBV27
D: -
J: TRBJ1-1
size: many
CDR3: CASSLIMGSNTEAFF
DNA: TGTGCCAGCAGTTTAATTATGGGGAGTAACACTGAAGCTTTCTTT

length: 17
V: TRBV4-1
D: -
J: TRBJ1-1
size: many
CDR3: CASSQGKYSTRATEAFF
DNA: TGCGCCAGCAGCCAAGGGAAGTACAGCACGAGGGCGACTGAAGCTTTCTTT

length: 16
V: TRBV3-1
D: -
J: TRBJ2-1
size: many
CDR3: CASSLMDSLQYNEQFF
DNA: TGTGCCAGCAGCCTCATGGACAGCCTTCAATACAATGAGCAGTTCTTC

length: 15
V: TRBV20-1
D: TRBD1
J: TRBJ1-1
size: many
CDR3: CSANDRASMNTEAFF
DNA: TGCAGTGCAAACGACAGGGCCTCCATGAACACTGAAGCTTTCTTT

length: 14
V: TRBV20-1
D: -
J: TRBJ2-2
size: -
CDR3: CSARRGKRTGELFF
DNA: TGCAGTGCTAGACGGGGAAAGAGGACCGGGGAGCTGTTTTTT

length: 16
V: TRBV5-6
D: -
J: TRBJ2-2
size: -
CDR3: CASSLVGGDSTGELFF
DNA: TGTGCCAGCAGCTTGGTTGGAGGCGATAGCACCGGGGAGCTGTTTTTT

length: 12
V: TRBV15
D: -
J: TRBJ1-1
size: many
CDR3: CATSIGGDEAFF
DNA: TGTGCCACCAGCATAGGGGGGGATGAAGCTTTCTTT

length: 20
V: TRBV28
D: -
J: TRBJ2-4
size: many
CDR3: CASSFGLRGGPKAAKNIQYF
DNA: TGTGCCAGCAGTTTCGGCTTGAGGGGGGGCCCAAAGGCGGCCAAAAACATTCAGTACTTC